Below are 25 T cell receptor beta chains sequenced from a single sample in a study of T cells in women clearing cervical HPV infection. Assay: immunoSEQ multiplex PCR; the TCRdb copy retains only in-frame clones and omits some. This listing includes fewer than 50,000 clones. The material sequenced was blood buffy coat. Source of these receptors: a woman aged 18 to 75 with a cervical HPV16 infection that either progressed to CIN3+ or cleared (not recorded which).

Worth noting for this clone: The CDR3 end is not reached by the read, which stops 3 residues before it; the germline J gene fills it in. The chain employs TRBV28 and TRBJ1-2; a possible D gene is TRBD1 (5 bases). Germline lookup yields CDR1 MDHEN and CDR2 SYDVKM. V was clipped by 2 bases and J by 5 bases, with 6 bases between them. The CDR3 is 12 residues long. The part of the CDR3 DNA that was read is TGTGCCAGCAGTTTAACAGGTTATGGC. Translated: CASSLTGYG. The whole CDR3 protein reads CASSLTGYGYTF.

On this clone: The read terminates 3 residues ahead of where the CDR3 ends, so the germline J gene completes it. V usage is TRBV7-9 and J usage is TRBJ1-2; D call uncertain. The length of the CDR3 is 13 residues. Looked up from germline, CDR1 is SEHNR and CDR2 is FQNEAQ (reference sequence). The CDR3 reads CASSSPLSYDYTF. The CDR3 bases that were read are TGTGCCAGCAGCTCCCCCCTCTCCTACGAC.

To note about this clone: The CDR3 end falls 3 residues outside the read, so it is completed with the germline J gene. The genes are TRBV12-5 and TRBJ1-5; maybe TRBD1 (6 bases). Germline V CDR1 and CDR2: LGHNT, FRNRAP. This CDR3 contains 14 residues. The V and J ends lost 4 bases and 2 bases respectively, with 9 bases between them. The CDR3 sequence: CASGSSGGNQPQHF. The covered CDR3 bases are TGTGCTAGTGGTTCTTCAGGGGGCAATCAGCCC. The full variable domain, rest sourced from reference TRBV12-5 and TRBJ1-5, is DARVTQTPRHKVTEMGQEVTMRCQPILGHNTVFWYRQTMMQGLELLAYFRNRAPLDDSGMPKDRFSAEMPDATLATLKIQPSEPRDSAVYFCASGSSGGNQPQHFGDGTRLSIL.

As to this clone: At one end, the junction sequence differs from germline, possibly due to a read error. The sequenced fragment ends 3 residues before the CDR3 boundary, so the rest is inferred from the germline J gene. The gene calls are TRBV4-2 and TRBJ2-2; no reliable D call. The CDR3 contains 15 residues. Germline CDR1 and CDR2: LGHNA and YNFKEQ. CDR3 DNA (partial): TGCGCCAGCAGCCAAGTTGACATGGACACCGGGGAG. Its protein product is CASSQVDMDTGE. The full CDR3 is CASSQVDMDTGELFF.

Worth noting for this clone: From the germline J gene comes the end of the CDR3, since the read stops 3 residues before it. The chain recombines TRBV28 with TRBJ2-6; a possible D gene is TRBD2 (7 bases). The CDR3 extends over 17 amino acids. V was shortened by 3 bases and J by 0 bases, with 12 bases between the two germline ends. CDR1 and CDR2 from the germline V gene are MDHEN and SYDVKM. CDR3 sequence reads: CASSFGGLGSGANVLTF. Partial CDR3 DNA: TGTGCCAGCAGTTTCGGGGGGCTAGGCTCTGGGGCCAACGTC.

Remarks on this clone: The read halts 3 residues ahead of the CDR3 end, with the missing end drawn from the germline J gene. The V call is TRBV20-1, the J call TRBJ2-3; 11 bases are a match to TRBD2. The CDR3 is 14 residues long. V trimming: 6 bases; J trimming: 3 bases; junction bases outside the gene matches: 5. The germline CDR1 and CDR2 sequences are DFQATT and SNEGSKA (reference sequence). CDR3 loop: CSAPTSGSTDTQYF. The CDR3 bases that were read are TGCAGTGCCCCAACTAGCGGGAGTACAGATACG.

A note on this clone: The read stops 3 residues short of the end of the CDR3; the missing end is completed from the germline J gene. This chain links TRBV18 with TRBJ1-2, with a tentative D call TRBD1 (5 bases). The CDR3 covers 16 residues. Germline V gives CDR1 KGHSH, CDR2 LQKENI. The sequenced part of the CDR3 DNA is TGTGCCAGCTCACCAGGGGCGTCCCATGCCGCCTACGAC. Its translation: CASSPGASHAAYD. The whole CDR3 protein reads CASSPGASHAAYDYTF.

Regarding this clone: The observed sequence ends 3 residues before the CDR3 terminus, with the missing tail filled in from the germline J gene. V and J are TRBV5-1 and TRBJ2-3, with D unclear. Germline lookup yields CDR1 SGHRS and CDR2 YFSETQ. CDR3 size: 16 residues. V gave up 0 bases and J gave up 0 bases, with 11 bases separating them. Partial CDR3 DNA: TGCGCCAGCAGCTTGGGACACCTTACTAGCACAGATACG. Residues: CASSLGHLTSTDT. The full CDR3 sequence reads CASSLGHLTSTDTQYF.

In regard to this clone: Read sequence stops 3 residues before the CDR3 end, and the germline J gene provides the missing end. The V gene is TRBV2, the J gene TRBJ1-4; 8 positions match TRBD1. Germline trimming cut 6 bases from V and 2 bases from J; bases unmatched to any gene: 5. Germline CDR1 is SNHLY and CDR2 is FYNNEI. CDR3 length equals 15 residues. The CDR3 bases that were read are TGTGCCAGCAGACAGGGGGGTGTGACTAATGAAAAA. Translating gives CASRQGGVTNEK. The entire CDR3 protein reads CASRQGGVTNEKLFF. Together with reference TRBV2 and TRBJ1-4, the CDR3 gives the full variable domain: EPEVTQTPSHQVTQMGQEVILRCVPISNHLYFYWYRQILGQKVEFLVSFYNNEISEKSEIFDDQFSVERPDGSNFTLKIRSTKLEDSAMYFCASRQGGVTNEKLFFGSGTQLSVL.

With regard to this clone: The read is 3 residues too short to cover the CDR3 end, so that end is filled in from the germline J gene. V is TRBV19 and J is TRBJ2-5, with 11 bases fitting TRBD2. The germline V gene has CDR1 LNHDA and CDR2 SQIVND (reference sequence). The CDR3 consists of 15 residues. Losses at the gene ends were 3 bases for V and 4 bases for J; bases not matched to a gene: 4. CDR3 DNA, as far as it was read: TGTGCCAGTAGTATCTCTACTAGCGGGAGAGAGACC. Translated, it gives CASSISTSGRET. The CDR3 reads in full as CASSISTSGRETQYF.

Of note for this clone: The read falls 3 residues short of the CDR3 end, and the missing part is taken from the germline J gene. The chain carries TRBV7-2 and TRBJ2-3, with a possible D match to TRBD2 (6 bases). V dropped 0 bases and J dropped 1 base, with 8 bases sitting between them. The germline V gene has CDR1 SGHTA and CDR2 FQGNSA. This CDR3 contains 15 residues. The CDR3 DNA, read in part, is TGTGCCAGCAGCTTAGCCTCGGGGGGCACAGATACG. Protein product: CASSLASGGTDT. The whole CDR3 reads CASSLASGGTDTQYF.

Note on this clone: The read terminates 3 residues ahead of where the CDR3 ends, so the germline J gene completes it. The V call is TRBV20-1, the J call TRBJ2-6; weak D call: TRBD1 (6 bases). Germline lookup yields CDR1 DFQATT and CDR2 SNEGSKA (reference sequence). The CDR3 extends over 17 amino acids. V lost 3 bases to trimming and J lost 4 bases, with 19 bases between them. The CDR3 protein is CSAREQGVSSGANVLTF. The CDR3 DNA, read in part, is TGCAGTGCTAGGGAACAGGGTGTATCGTCCGGGGCCAACGTC.

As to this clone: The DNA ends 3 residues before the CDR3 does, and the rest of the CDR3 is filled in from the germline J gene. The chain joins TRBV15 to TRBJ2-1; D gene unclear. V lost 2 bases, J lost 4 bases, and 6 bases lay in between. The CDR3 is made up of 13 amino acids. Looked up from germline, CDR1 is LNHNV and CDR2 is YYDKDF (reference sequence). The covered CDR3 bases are TGTGCCACCAGCAGACAAAATTACAATGAG. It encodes CATSRQNYNE. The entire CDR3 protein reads CATSRQNYNEQFF.

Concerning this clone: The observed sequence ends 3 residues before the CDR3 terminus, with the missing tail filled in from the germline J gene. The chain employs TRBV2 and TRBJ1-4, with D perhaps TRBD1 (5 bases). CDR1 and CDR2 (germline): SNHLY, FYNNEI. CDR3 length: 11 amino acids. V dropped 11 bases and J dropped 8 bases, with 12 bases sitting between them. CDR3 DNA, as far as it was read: TGTGCCCCCGGGGGTAGGGAAAAA. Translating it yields CAPGGREK. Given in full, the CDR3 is CAPGGREKLFF.

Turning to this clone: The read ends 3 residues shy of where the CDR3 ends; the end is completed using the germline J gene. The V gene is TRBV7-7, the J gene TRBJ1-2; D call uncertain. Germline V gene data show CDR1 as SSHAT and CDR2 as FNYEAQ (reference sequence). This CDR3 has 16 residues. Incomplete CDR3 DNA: TGTGCCAGCAGCTTAGGAAGTAGCGGAGGCTACAATGAC. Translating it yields CASSLGSSGGYND. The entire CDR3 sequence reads CASSLGSSGGYNDYTF. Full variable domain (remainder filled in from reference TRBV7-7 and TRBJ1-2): GAGVSQSPRYKVTKRGQDVTLRCDPISSHATLYWYQQALGQGPEFLTYFNYEAQPDKSGLPSDRFSAERPEGSISTLTIQRTEQRDSAMYRCASSLGSSGGYNDYTFGSGTRLTVV.

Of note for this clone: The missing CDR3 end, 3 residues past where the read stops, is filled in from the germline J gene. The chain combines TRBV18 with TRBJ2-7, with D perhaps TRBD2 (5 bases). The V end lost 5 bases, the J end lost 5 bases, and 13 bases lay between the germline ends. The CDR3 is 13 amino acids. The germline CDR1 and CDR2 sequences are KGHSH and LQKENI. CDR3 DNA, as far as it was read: TGTGCCAGCTCAGCCGACGGGGTCCACGAG. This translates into CASSADGVHE. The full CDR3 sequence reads CASSADGVHEQYF. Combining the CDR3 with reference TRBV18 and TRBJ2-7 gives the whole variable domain NAGVMQNPRHLVRRRGQEARLRCSPMKGHSHVYWYRQLPEEGLKFMVYLQKENIIDESGMPKERFSAEFPKEGPSILRIQQVVRGDSAAYFCASSADGVHEQYFGPGTRLTVT.

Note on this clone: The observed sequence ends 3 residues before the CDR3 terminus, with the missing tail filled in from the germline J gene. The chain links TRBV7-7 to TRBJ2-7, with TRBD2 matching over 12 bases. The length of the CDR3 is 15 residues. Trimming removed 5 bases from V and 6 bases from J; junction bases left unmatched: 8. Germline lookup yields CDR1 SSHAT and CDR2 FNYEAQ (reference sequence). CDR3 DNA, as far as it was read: TGTGCCAGCAGCCCGACTAGCGGGAGTACCCTCGAG. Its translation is CASSPTSGSTLE. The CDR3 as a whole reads CASSPTSGSTLEQYF.

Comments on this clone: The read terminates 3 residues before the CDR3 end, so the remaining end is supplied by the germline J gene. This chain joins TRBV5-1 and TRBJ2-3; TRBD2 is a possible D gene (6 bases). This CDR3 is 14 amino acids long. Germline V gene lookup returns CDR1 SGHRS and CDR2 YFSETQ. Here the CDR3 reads CASKSGAGKETQYF. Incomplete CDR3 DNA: TGCGCCAGCAAATCGGGAGCGGGTAAAGAGACG.

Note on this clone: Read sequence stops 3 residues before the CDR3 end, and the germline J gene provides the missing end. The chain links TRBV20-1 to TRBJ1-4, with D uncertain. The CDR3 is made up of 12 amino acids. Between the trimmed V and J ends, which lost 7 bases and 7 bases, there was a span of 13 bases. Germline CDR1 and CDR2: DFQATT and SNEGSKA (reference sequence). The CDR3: CSVADSVEKLFF. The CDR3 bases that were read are TGCAGTGTAGCGGATTCCGTTGAAAAA.

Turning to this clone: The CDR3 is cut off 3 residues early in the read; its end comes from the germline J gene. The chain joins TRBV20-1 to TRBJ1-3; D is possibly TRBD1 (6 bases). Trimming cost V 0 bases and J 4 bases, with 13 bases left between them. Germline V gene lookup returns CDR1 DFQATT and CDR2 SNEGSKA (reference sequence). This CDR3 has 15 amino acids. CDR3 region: CSARDRRGSGNTIYF. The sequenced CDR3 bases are TGCAGTGCTAGAGATCGAAGGGGGTCAGGAAACACC.

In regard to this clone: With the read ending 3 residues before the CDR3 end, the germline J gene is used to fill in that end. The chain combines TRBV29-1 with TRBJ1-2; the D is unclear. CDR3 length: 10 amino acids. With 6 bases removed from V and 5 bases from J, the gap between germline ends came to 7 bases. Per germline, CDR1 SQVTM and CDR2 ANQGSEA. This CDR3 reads CSVSEYGYTF. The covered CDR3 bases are TGCAGCGTCTCAGAGTATGGC. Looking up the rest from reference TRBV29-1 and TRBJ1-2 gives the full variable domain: SAVISQKPSRDICQRGTSLTIQCQVDSQVTMMFWYRQQPGQSLTLIATANQGSEATYESGFVIDKFPISRPNLTFSTLTVSNMSPEDSSIYLCSVSEYGYTFGSGTRLTVV.

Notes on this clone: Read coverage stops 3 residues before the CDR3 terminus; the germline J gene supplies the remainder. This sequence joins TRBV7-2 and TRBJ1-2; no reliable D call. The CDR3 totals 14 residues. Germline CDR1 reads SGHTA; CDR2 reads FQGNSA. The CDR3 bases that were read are TGTGCCAGCAGCTTAGCGGGCGGGAGCCACGAC. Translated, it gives CASSLAGGSHD. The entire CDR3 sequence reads CASSLAGGSHDYTF.

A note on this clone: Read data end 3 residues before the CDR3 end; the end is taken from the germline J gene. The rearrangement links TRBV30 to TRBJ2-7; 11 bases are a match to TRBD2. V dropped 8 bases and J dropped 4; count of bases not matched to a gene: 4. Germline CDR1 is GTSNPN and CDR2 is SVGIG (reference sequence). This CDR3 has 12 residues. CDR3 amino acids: CARSGGGYEQYF. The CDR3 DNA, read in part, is TGTGCCCGTAGCGGGGGGGGATACGAG.

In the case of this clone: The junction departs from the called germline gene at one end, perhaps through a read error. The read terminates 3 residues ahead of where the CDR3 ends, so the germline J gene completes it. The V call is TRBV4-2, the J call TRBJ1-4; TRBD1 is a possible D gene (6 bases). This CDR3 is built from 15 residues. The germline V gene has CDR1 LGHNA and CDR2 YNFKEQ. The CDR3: CASSLLRQGREKLFF. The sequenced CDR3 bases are TGCGCCAGCAGCCTCCTACGGCAGGGGAGGGAAAAA.

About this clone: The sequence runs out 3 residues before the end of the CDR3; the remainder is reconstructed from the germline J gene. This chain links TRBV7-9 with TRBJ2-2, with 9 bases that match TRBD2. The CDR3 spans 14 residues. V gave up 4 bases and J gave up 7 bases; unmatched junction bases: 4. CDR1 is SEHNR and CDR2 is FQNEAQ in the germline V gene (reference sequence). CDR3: CASSYEREVGELFF. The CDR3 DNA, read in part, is TGTGCCAGCAGCTACGAGCGGGAGGTCGGGGAG.